This TCR beta chain is from a study of shared clonotypes between healthy human individuals (dated by TCRdb to the early 2020s). As for the study more broadly: A couple of women and three men aged 18 to 49 years were included in the cohort. For each donor, CD4 naive and CD4 memory were each given three plates, CD8 naive was given two plates, and CD8 memory was given one plate. To estimate repertoire size and how much clonotype sharing occurs between individuals, the study deeply sequenced the blood TCR repertoires of about 5 healthy adults. Libraries were prepared and TCR repertoires were sequenced by different laboratories using diverse techniques, in order to increase sequencing depth and limit assay-specific biases. Between about 0.85 and 8.9 billion PBMCs per donor were obtained by leukapheresis. Points the paper makes about the study in general: Pairwise subsampling indicated that sequencing depth was expected to affect the degree of clonotype sharing among donors. Estimated clonotype richness was generally larger for naive than for memory subsets. Because the study included only a small number of donors, the genetic and exposure-history diversity represented was limited. Clonotypes shared by all four sorted-subset donors showed higher generation probabilities than non-shared clonotypes. Even with the large sequencing depth, rarefaction of the sorted-subset datasets indicated that sequencing was incomplete. Sampling was restricted to blood, and TCR repertoires in tissue are likely to differ from TCR repertoires in blood. About 5% of naive CD4, around 3.6% of naive CD8, 2.3% of memory CD4, and 0.4% of memory CD8 clonotypes were shared across a few donors.

As to this clone: This receptor's antigen is unknown. No base qualities exist here, and no much larger clone lies one base off it.

Using the deep immunoSEQ assay, TCR CDR3 regions were amplified from genomic DNA by multiplex PCR. Genomic DNA extracted from each cell subset was distributed evenly over all wells of several immunoSEQ 96-well plates, and each plate served as one replicate. For sorted subsets, approximately 210 ng of genomic DNA, equivalent to 25,000 to 35,000 T cell genomes, went into each replicate PCR. Purified libraries were measured with a Qubit 3.0 fluorometer, size-checked on a Bioanalyzer 2100, and measured again with the KAPA Library Quantification kit. A separate single-read 150-cycle Illumina NextSeq 550 flow cell was used to sequence each immunoSEQ 96-well plate. Processing in the source paper ran as follows. Because the immunoSEQ output included only junctional sequences and no quality scores, the filtering could not be the same as the filtering used for full-length reads. Sequences were annotated with PyIR, a Python wrapper for IgBLAST v1.9, using IMGT germline references to assign V/J genes and CDR3. Reads were removed for weak V/J assignments (E-value above 1e-6), missing CDR3, stop codons, out-of-frame junctions, or ambiguous translated residues. A V3J clonotype was defined by an identical inferred V gene, J gene, and CDR3 amino acid sequence. The percentage overlap between two repertoires was calculated by dividing the number of shared unique clonotypes by the size of the smaller repertoire. RTK rarefaction, the Chao1 estimator, and Recon v2.1 estimates of unobserved clonotypes were used to assess repertoire richness. For all TCRbeta clonotypes obtained by the gDNA method from a few donors, generation probabilities were computed with OLGA. The source is immuneACCESS, and TCRdb retained only in-frame sequences with V and J called. Part of the clones is not carried over; for the studies checked, unresolved V genes explain less than half of this, and the remainder is unexplained. V and J calls and clone size are given by that table; D and trimming were obtained from the DNA. In this sample the table shows approximately 1.9 million clones, 90% to 95% of which occur a single time. The ten biggest clones cover about 1.7% of the sample.

CD8 naive samples were obtained by positive selection for CCR7 among CD45RO-negative cells, yielding a CD45RA+CCR7+ population from which TemRA cells were excluded. Healthy HIV-negative adults with no recently reported acute infections or vaccinations were included as donors. Only Caucasian adults living in Nashville, Tennessee, USA were represented among the donors. Blood was collected by leukapheresis, and PBMCs were isolated by Ficoll-Histopaque density gradient centrifugation and then cryopreserved in liquid nitrogen vapor phase. Analytical flow cytometry was used to check the purity and quantity of every magnetically sorted T cell population. Each sorted fraction had its genomic DNA isolated and then quantified by UV absorbance on a Nanodrop 2000c. Sample: naive CD8+ T cells from PBMCs. The sample's cell subset or site label is to be understood as: CD45RA+CCR7+. The receptor was isolated from a man between 18 and 35 years old in good health. Some clones in this sample may be carry-over from other donors' samples.

For the CDR3, the sequence is CASSFWREGLNEQYF. In nucleotide form, the sequence is TGTGCCAGCAGTTTCTGGCGGGAGGGCCTCAACGAGCAGTACTTC. The chain links TRBV28 with TRBJ2-7; TRBD2 lines up with 9 middle nucleotides. Reading from cysteine to phenylalanine, the CDR3 counts 15 amino acids. CDR3 DNA only is kept here, 45 bases in frame from base 1. V is cut back by 3 bases and J by 5 bases, with 8 bases in the junction unmatched. The germline V gene sets CDR1 to MDHEN and CDR2 to SYDVKM.